This TCR beta chain was sequenced in a study of T cells in Graves' hyperthyroidism and ophthalmopathy. V lost 1 base and J lost 0; bases outside the gene matches: 2. There are 16 residues in the CDR3. The germline CDR1 and CDR2 sequences are SQVTM and ANQGSEA. RNA transcripts were the template for amplifying TCR beta CDR3 regions. First-round RT-PCR targeting the TCR CDR3 was performed with the HTBI primer set. MiXCR, applied by TCRdb to the multiplex PCR reads, yields one record per CDR3 protein. In the table there are almost 600,000 distinct CDR3 sequences, about 15% of which are singletons. Findings and caveats of the study: The model foresaw ophthalmopathy a median about 6.5 months prior to onset. Most thyroid-expanded clonotypes above 0.001 were also found in blood.

The study left out patients who had uncontrolled infection, other autoimmune disease, pregnancy or lactation. PBMCs were derived from under 13 ml fresh peripheral blood. This clonotype was counted only a few times. Its specificity is not known. The TCR originated in a woman in her twenties or thirties with Graves' hyperthyroidism that later progressed to Graves' ophthalmopathy. The rearrangement joins TRBV29-1 to TRBJ2-1, with TRBD2 matching 11 bases. The sequenced material came from blood. The CDR3, as DNA: TGCAGCGTTGAAGGGACTAGCGGGTTCTCCTACAATGAGCAGTTCTTC. Translated, it gives CSVEGTSGFSYNEQFF.